This T cell receptor beta chain comes out of a study of beta chain features in type 1 diabetes. Whole-study results and caveats: Patients showed naive, central memory and Treg TCRB repertoires that appeared more similar than those of healthy donors. Whether TCRB rearrangement is influenced by HLA type was left unresolved in this analysis.

On this clone itself: Its specificity is not known.

V was pared by 6 bases and J by 2 bases, with 14 bases between. This CDR3 contains 14 residues. Per germline, CDR1 MGHDK and CDR2 SYGVNS. Every bit of the isolated RNA underwent reverse transcription, so sequencing read expressed TCRB transcripts. The data were produced by immunoSEQ multiplex PCR, yet TCRdb's version contains in-frame clones alone and is incomplete. The sample includes roughly 610,000 clones, about 14% of them seen just once. This TCR was sampled from a man between 18 and 35 years old in good health. Sequencing was done on a sample of naive CD4+ T cells from blood. The genes are TRBV25-1 and TRBJ2-7; D is ambiguous. The CDR3 loop reads CASSNILQAYEQYF. Written as DNA, the CDR3 is TGTGCCAGCAGCAACATACTTCAAGCCTACGAGCAGTACTTC.